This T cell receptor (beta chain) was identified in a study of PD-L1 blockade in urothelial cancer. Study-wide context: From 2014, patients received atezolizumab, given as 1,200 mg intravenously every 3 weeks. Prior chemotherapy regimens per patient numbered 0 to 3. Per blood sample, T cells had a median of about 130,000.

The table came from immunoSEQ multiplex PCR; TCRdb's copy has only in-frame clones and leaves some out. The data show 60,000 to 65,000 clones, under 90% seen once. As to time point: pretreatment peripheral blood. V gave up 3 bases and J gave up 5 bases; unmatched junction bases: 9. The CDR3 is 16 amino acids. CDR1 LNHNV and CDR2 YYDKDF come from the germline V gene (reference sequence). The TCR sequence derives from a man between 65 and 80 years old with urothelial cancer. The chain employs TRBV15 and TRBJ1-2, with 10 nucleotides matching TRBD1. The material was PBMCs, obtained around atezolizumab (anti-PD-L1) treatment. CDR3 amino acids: CATSSRDRGIGYGYTF. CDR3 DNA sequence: TGTGCCACCAGCAGCCGGGACAGGGGTATAGGGTATGGCTACACCTTC.